One and the same sample provided the 7 T cell receptor beta chains below, sequenced in a study of shared clonotypes between healthy human individuals. The data were produced by immunoSEQ multiplex PCR, yet TCRdb's version contains in-frame clones alone and is incomplete. Here the sample spans approximately 1,000,000 clones, roughly 80% being singletons. Sequencing used memory CD4+ T cells from PBMCs. Subset of the sample: CD45RA-negative fraction. The receptors were gathered from a man aged 18 to 29 in good health. Some clones in this sample may be carry-over from other donors' samples.

The rearrangement links TRBV30 to TRBJ1-3; no clear D gene. Germline CDR1 is GTSNPN and CDR2 is SVGIG (reference sequence). With 3 bases removed from V and 0 bases from J, the gap between germline ends came to 12 bases. This CDR3 is 15 amino acids long. The CDR3 here is CAWRDRALSGNTIYF. The CDR3 DNA reads TGTGCCTGGAGAGACCGGGCCCTCTCTGGAAACACCATATATTTT.

On this clone itself: This same CDR3 is encoded by further DNA sequences in the sample. The V gene is TRBV5-4, the J gene TRBJ2-7; TRBD1 matches 7 bases. CDR1 is SGHNT and CDR2 is YYREEE in the germline V gene (reference sequence). Unmatched junction bases numbered 3, after V lost 2 bases and J lost 4 bases. The CDR3 runs to 13 residues. CDR3 amino acids: CASSLGGGYEQYF. CDR3 nucleotide sequence: TGTGCCAGCAGCTTAGGGGGCGGGTACGAGCAGTACTTC. The whole variable domain, filled in from reference TRBV5-4 and TRBJ2-7, reads ETGVTQSPTHLIKTRGQQVTLRCSSQSGHNTVSWYQQALGQGPQFIFQYYREEENGRGNFPPRFSGLQFPNYSSELNVNALELDDSALYLCASSLGGGYEQYFGPGTRLTVT.

The V call is TRBV28, the J call TRBJ1-1; D is undetermined. The CDR3 consists of 13 residues. Germline values: CDR1 MDHEN, CDR2 SYDVKM. The V end lost 2 bases, the J end lost 12 bases, and 16 bases lay between the germline ends. CDR3 protein: CASSLPDTGRTFF. DNA of the CDR3: TGTGCCAGCAGTTTACCCGATACGGGGAGAACTTTCTTT.

This clone was recorded at least ten times. V and J are TRBV5-6 and TRBJ2-3; 8 positions match TRBD1. The germline gives CDR1 SGHDT, CDR2 YYEEEE. J gave up 3 bases and V 2 bases, and 5 bases lay outside the gene matches. This CDR3 has 15 residues. Here the CDR3 DNA reads TGTGCCAGCAGCTTACGGACAGGGTGGACAGATACGCAGTATTTT. This sequence encodes CASSLRTGWTDTQYF.

The sample holds a few counts of this clone. The V and J genes are TRBV11-3 and TRBJ2-2; 8 bases are shared with TRBD2. V shed 3 bases, J shed 0 bases, and the junction held 3 bases outside the gene matches. This CDR3 region has 16 residues. Germline CDR1 is SGHNT and CDR2 is YENEEA. CDR3 nucleotide sequence: TGTGCCAGCAGCTTGTCTAGCGGGCCGAACACCGGGGAGCTGTTTTTT. Protein product: CASSLSSGPNTGELFF.

This clone appeared a single time. The chain recombines TRBV28 with TRBJ1-1, with no clear D. Deletions cut 7 bases from V and 9 bases from J, with 18 bases between. CDR1 MDHEN and CDR2 SYDVKM come from the germline V gene. The CDR3 has 13 residues. The CDR3 DNA is TGTGCCAGCACCACGGCGCTCTTTTCTCAAGCTTTCTTT. Residues: CASTTALFSQAFF.

The chain is built from TRBV6-5 and TRBJ1-1; D is unclear. This CDR3 is 13 amino acids long. Trimming removed 6 bases from V and 2 bases from J, with 10 bases in between. Germline V gene lookup returns CDR1 MNHEY and CDR2 SVGAGI. The CDR3 region has the DNA TGTGCCAGCAGACACAACACCAACACTGAAGCTTTCTTT. Protein product: CASRHNTNTEAFF.